Described below is a single T cell receptor (beta chain) sequence and its context. Mismatch with germline at one junction end may stem from a read error. This sample was included in a study of shared clonotypes between healthy human individuals. TCRdb's table, derived via immunoSEQ multiplex PCR, lists solely in-frame clones and lacks some. There are about 520,000 clones in the sample; over 70% occur only once, and 9.5% to 15% lies in the top ten. Material for sequencing was PBMCs. The receptor's source is a woman between 35 and 50 years old in good health. Some clones in this sample may be carry-over from other donors' samples.

The CDR3 is CASSPIGREHDQFF. DNA of the CDR3: TGTGCCAGCAGCCCCATTGGCAGGGAGCATGATCAGTTCTTC. The rearrangement links TRBV7-3 to TRBJ2-1; possibly TRBD1 or TRBD2 for D (5 bases each). CDR1 SGHTA and CDR2 FQGTGA come from the germline V gene. This CDR3 spans 14 amino acids. The full variable domain, in which reference TRBV7-3 and TRBJ2-1 provide the parts outside the CDR3, is GAGVSQTPSNKVTEKGKYVELRCDPISGHTALYWYRQSLGQGPEFLIYFQGTGAADDSGLPNDRFFAVRPEGSVSTLKIQRTERGDSAVYLCASSPIGREHDQFFGPGTRLTVL.